This TCR beta chain was recovered during a study of blood T cell repertoires in COVID-19. Study-level background: Acute and convalescent COVID-19 samples came from the United States, Italy and Spain. PBMCs, B-cell-depleted T cells, or T cells provided the cDNA or gDNA that made up the material.

In the original workflow: From reference gene primer amplification, estimates of nucleated cell counts were derived. Generated by immunoSEQ multiplex PCR, the TCRdb table keeps only in-frame clones and is missing some. The V and J calls and clone size were taken over from that table, and D and trimming were inferred from the DNA. The sample records approximately 52,000 clones, approximately 90% being singletons. The CDR3 is 11 residues long. V dropped 3 bases and J dropped 5 bases, with 4 bases sitting between them. CDR1 is SEHNR, CDR2 FQNEAQ, per germline (reference sequence). Sequenced material: peripheral blood. This sequence joins TRBV7-9 and TRBJ1-2; D unclear. The receptor comes from a man in his fifties with acute or convalescent COVID-19. CDR3 coding DNA: TGTGCCAGCAGCTTTTCATATGGCTACACCTTC. Translation: CASSFSYGYTF.